This T cell receptor beta chain was retrieved from a study of blood T cell repertoires in COVID-19. Original analysis: Reference gene primer amplification gave estimated nucleated cell counts. Libraries were prepared by immunoSEQ multiplex PCR; TCRdb keeps only in-frame clonotypes and omits some of them. V and J calls and clone size are as listed in that table; D and trimming were resolved from the DNA. The profile covers fewer than 400,000 clones, with approximately 90% appearing a single time and around 10% taken by the ten largest. The CDR3 loop spans 12 amino acids. The V gene lost 5 bases and the J gene lost 8 bases, with 9 bases spanning the gap. The germline gives CDR1 LNHDA, CDR2 SQIVND (reference sequence). The study recruited people aged about 18 to 95 years across approximately 23 US areas. In assigning cohorts, the study relied on participant-reported clinical history. Recovery among Cohort 3 donors was established by two negative PCRs, clearance, or symptom resolution.

Sequencing was carried out using PBMCs or T cells enriched from blood (not recorded which). This chain connects TRBV19 to TRBJ2-2; the D is unclear. The source of this sequence is a woman between 45 and 60 years old who had recovered from COVID-19. The CDR3 here is CASSVGNGELFF. Written as DNA, the CDR3 is TGTGCCAGTAGTGTAGGTAATGGGGAGCTGTTTTTT. The whole variable domain, filled in from reference TRBV19 and TRBJ2-2, reads DGGITQSPKYLFRKEGQNVTLSCEQNLNHDAMYWYRQDPGQGLRLIYYSQIVNDFQKGDIAEGYSVSREKKESFPLTVTSAQKNPTAFYLCASSVGNGELFFGEGSRLTVL.